The 28 T cell receptor beta chains reported below all come from one sample, sequenced in a study of CD4 T cells in relation to SARS-CoV-2 and coronaviruses (TCRdb year 2021). Antigen specificity for these receptors is unknown. Libraries were prepared through the immunoSEQ multiplex PCR assay. This is the immuneACCESS table as TCRdb keeps it, with only in-frame sequences that have V and J called. A part of the clones is gone; compared with another copy, unresolved V genes explain less than half, and the rest is unexplained. This sample has roughly 30,000 clones in its table, and about 80% of those were observed once. Clones ranked in the top ten supply about a sixth of the sample. CD4+ T cells from unexposed donors were collected before the COVID-19 pandemic (2011-2018). After more than nine days of culture, CD4+ T cells were isolated with the EasySep CD4+ T cell isolation kit. The sequencing input was CD4+ T cells from PBMCs, cultured in vitro. The receptors were sampled from a human donor in good health.

V gene TRBV5-1 combines with J gene TRBJ2-7; 12 nucleotides align to TRBD2. The V and J ends lost 4 bases and 6 bases, in that order; junction bases with no gene match: 8. Germline CDR1 SGHRS, CDR2 YFSETQ. CDR3 length equals 15 residues. Here the CDR3 reads CASSPPGLAGSEQYF. The CDR3 DNA follows: TGCGCCAGCAGCCCACCCGGACTAGCGGGATCCGAGCAGTACTTC.

A few counts support this clone. The chain has TRBV9 and TRBJ2-1; 8 bases fit TRBD2. The CDR3 loop spans 15 amino acids. V lost 0 bases to trimming and J lost 4 bases; unmatched junction nucleotides: 3. The germline gives CDR1 SGDLS, CDR2 YYNGEE. In nucleotides, the CDR3 is TGTGCCAGCAGCGTAGATGCTAGCGGGTACAATGAGCAGTTCTTC. As protein: CASSVDASGYNEQFF.

The chain has TRBV3-1 (or the pseudogene TRBV3-2) and TRBJ2-7; 7 bases are a match to TRBD2. J was trimmed by 3 bases and V by 4 bases; bases with no gene match: 18. This CDR3 spans 18 amino acids. In germline, CDR1 is LGHDT, CDR2 YNNKEL (reference sequence). The CDR3 DNA is TGTGCCAGCAGCCCCGGAGTGTGGGAGGGCCTGGGGAGCTACGAGCAGTACTTC. Amino acids: CASSPGVWEGLGSYEQYF.

This clone was picked up a small number of times. The chain has TRBV2 and TRBJ1-4; D is possibly TRBD1 (5 bases). This CDR3 region has 15 residues. The ends were cut back, 3 bases at V and 5 bases at J, with 13 bases in the middle. CDR1 and CDR2 from the germline V gene are SNHLY and FYNNEI. The CDR3 spells CASSDPGTVNEKLFF. For the CDR3, the DNA is TGTGCCAGCAGTGACCCCGGGACCGTAAATGAAAAACTGTTTTTT.

This chain links TRBV19 with TRBJ2-7, with 7 bases fitting TRBD1. The CDR3 is made up of 14 amino acids. Germline trimming cut 3 bases from V and 3 bases from J; bases unmatched to any gene: 5. Looked up from germline, CDR1 is LNHDA and CDR2 is SQIVND (reference sequence). CDR3 bases: TGTGCCAGTAGTATGGGTCAGGGGGACTACGAGCAGTACTTC. Translating gives CASSMGQGDYEQYF.

The V call is TRBV19, the J call TRBJ1-1; maybe TRBD1 (5 bases). The CDR3 spans 14 residues. With 5 bases removed from V and 0 bases from J, the gap between germline ends came to 10 bases. Per the germline V gene, CDR1 is LNHDA and CDR2 is SQIVND (reference sequence). The chain's CDR3 is CASSLTAMNTEAFF. The CDR3 DNA reads as TGTGCCAGTAGTTTGACAGCAATGAACACTGAAGCTTTCTTT. The whole variable domain, remainder taken from reference TRBV19 and TRBJ1-1, is DGGITQSPKYLFRKEGQNVTLSCEQNLNHDAMYWYRQDPGQGLRLIYYSQIVNDFQKGDIAEGYSVSREKKESFPLTVTSAQKNPTAFYLCASSLTAMNTEAFFGQGTRLTVV.

The chain recombines TRBV27 with TRBJ2-5, with TRBD1 matching 11 bases. The ends lost 1 base at V and 2 bases at J; junction bases unmatched: 6. Germline CDR1 is MNHEY and CDR2 is SMNVEV (reference sequence). The CDR3 totals 17 residues. The CDR3 DNA reads TGTGCCAGCAGTTTATTCCCCGGGGACAGGGGGCAAGAGACCCAGTACTTC. As protein: CASSLFPGDRGQETQYF.

This rearrangement joins TRBV9 to TRBJ2-5, with 8 positions matching TRBD2. With V trimmed by 0 bases and J by 5 bases, 6 bases remained unmatched. The CDR3 spans 15 residues. Germline loops: CDR1 SGDLS, CDR2 YYNGEE. This CDR3 reads CASSVDRGGRETQYF. The CDR3, as DNA: TGTGCCAGCAGCGTAGATCGGGGGGGCAGGGAGACCCAGTACTTC. The complete variable domain, with remaining parts taken from reference TRBV9 and TRBJ2-5, reads DSGVTQTPKHLITATGQRVTLRCSPRSGDLSVYWYQQSLDQGLQFLIQYYNGEERAKGNILERFSAQQFPDLHSELNLSSLELGDSALYFCASSVDRGGRETQYFGPGTRLLVL.

CDR3 sequence: CASSQDPGSGRASDTQYF. CDR3 coding DNA: TGTGCCAGCAGCCAAGATCCCGGCAGCGGGAGGGCCTCAGATACGCAGTATTTT. V gene TRBV4-2 combines with J gene TRBJ2-3, with 10 bases lining up with TRBD2. V was clipped by 0 bases and J by 4 bases; unmatched bases: 10. Germline assignment: CDR1 LGHNA and CDR2 YNFKEQ. The CDR3 runs to 18 residues.

A note on this clone: Other DNA sequences in this sample translate to the same CDR3. The V and J genes are TRBV7-9 and TRBJ2-2; D gene unclear. V shed 3 bases and J shed 0 bases, with 5 bases lying between them. This CDR3 is 14 amino acids long. Germline-derived CDR1 and CDR2 are SEHNR and FQNEAQ (reference sequence). The CDR3 sequence is CASSLGSNTGELFF. For the CDR3, the DNA is TGTGCCAGCAGCTTGGGCTCGAACACCGGGGAGCTGTTTTTT.

Only a few counts were recorded for this clone. The chain is built from TRBV9 and TRBJ2-3; 7 bases fit TRBD2. J gave up 3 bases and V 1 base, and 5 bases lay outside the gene matches. Germline loops: CDR1 SGDLS, CDR2 YYNGEE. The CDR3 covers 15 residues. The CDR3 reads CASSVLAVGTDTQYF. CDR3 nucleotides: TGTGCCAGCAGCGTACTAGCGGTGGGGACAGATACGCAGTATTTT.

The chain uses TRBV6-5 and TRBJ2-5; TRBD2 agrees at 9 bases. V trimming: 6 bases; J trimming: 3 bases; junction bases outside the gene matches: 8. Germline V gene sequence: CDR1 MNHEY, CDR2 SVGAGI. The CDR3 loop spans 15 amino acids. The CDR3 is CASSRPTSGEETQYF. CDR3 DNA sequence: TGTGCCAGCAGCCGTCCGACTAGCGGAGAAGAGACCCAGTACTTC.

The V call is TRBV6-2 or TRBV6-3, the J call TRBJ2-4, with a tentative D call TRBD1 (5 bases). This CDR3 has 16 amino acids. V was cut by 3 bases and J by 8 bases, with 20 bases left in between. CDR1 and CDR2 (germline): MNHEY, SVGEGT. The CDR3 loop reads CASSYYPQAPQDIQYF. The CDR3 DNA reads as TGTGCCAGCAGTTATTATCCACAGGCTCCCCAAGACATTCAGTACTTC.

The chain carries TRBV18 and TRBJ2-3, with D uncertain. Looked up from germline, CDR1 is KGHSH and CDR2 is LQKENI. V lost 2 bases and J 0 bases, leaving 6 bases between the germline ends. The CDR3 consists of 14 residues. CDR3 in DNA: TGTGCCAGCTCACCATCCTTTAGCACAGATACGCAGTATTTT. Its translation is CASSPSFSTDTQYF.

The chain joins TRBV3-1 (or the pseudogene TRBV3-2) to TRBJ1-2; TRBD1 matches at 7 bases. The length of the CDR3 is 16 residues. Germline CDR1 LGHDT, CDR2 YNNKEL (reference sequence). After removal of 4 bases from V and 3 bases from J, the junction contained 11 bases not matched to a gene. The CDR3 is CASSRQGMRPDYGYTF. For the CDR3, the DNA is TGTGCCAGCAGCCGACAGGGTATGCGGCCCGACTATGGCTACACCTTC.

The chain is built from TRBV6-5 and TRBJ2-7; TRBD1 might be the D (5 bases). Germline loops: CDR1 MNHEY, CDR2 SVGAGI. This CDR3 comprises 15 residues. V shed 5 bases and J shed 2 bases, with 16 bases lying between them. The CDR3: CASSPGSLMAYEQYF. DNA for the CDR3: TGTGCCAGCAGTCCAGGGTCGCTAATGGCCTACGAGCAGTACTTC.

The chain employs TRBV27 and TRBJ2-7; 13 bases map to TRBD2. The trim removed 3 bases at V and 7 bases at J, leaving 6 bases unmatched. The CDR3 sequence is 15 residues long. Germline V gene sequence: CDR1 MNHEY, CDR2 SMNVEV (reference sequence). CDR3 nucleotide sequence: TGTGCCAGCAGTTTTTACGGGGGACTAGCGGGGGAGCAGTACTTC. Residues: CASSFYGGLAGEQYF.

V and J are TRBV6-5 and TRBJ2-3, with D hard to call. V lost 6 bases to trimming and J lost 0 bases, with 4 bases between them. Germline V CDR1 and CDR2: MNHEY, SVGAGI. There are 12 residues in the CDR3. The CDR3 sequence is CASSFSTDTQYF. CDR3 in DNA: TGTGCCAGCAGCTTTAGCACAGATACGCAGTATTTT.

V is TRBV5-6 and J is TRBJ1-5, with 7 bases aligning to TRBD1. With V trimmed by 4 bases and J by 3 bases, 7 bases remained unmatched. Germline V gives CDR1 SGHDT, CDR2 YYEEEE. The CDR3 length is 15 residues. The CDR3 reads CASSNGQAHNQPQHF. The CDR3 nucleotides read TGTGCCAGCAGCAACGGACAGGCGCACAATCAGCCCCAGCATTTT.

This chain links TRBV5-1 with TRBJ1-2; D perhaps matches TRBD1 (6 bases). The V end was cut by 2 bases, the J end by 1 base, with 12 bases between. The germline V gene encodes CDR1 SGHRS and CDR2 YFSETQ. The CDR3 has 15 amino acids. In DNA, the CDR3 is TGCGCCAGCAGCTTCGGACAGAATAATAACTATGGCTACACCTTC. This codes for CASSFGQNNNYGYTF.

This sequence joins TRBV6-7 and TRBJ2-1, with 8 bases identical to TRBD2. TRBV6-7 carries the ORF label, with uncertain function. Trimming at V came to 1 base and at J to 6 bases, leaving 5 bases not matched to a gene. The CDR3 runs to 15 residues. In nucleotides, the CDR3 is TGTGCCAGCAGTTACTTGGGACTAGTTATCAATGAGCAGTTCTTC. This sequence encodes CASSYLGLVINEQFF.

The gene calls are TRBV12-3 or TRBV12-4 and TRBJ2-5; D tentatively fits TRBD1 or TRBD2 (5 bases each). The CDR3 runs 13 residues. V was trimmed by 3 bases and J by 5 bases, leaving 10 bases between them. The CDR3 is CASSLRGWETQYF. CDR3 in DNA: TGTGCCAGCAGTTTGAGGGGTTGGGAGACCCAGTACTTC.

The chain uses TRBV5-1 and TRBJ2-6; TRBD1 might be the D (5 bases). The CDR3 totals 16 residues. V was trimmed by 4 bases and J by 2 bases, leaving 13 bases between them. Germline-derived CDR1 and CDR2 are SGHRS and YFSETQ. CDR3 nucleotide sequence: TGCGCCAGCAGCCCTCCGACAGTAACTGGGGCCAACGTCCTGACTTTC. Translated, it gives CASSPPTVTGANVLTF. Supplemented by reference TRBV5-1 and TRBJ2-6, the full variable domain reads KAGVTQTPRYLIKTRGQQVTLSCSPISGHRSVSWYQQTPGQGLQFLFEYFSETQRNKGNFPGRFSGRQFSNSRSEMNVSTLELGDSALYLCASSPPTVTGANVLTFGAGSRLTVL.

This clone appeared once. V gene TRBV2 combines with J gene TRBJ2-5; tentative D call: TRBD1 (6 bases). The germline V and J ends were trimmed by 6 bases and 4 bases, with 9 bases remaining between them. Germline CDR1 is SNHLY and CDR2 is FYNNEI. CDR3 length equals 12 residues. The CDR3 is CASRGQSETQYF. The CDR3 DNA reads as TGTGCCAGCAGAGGACAGTCAGAGACCCAGTACTTC. The full variable domain, rest sourced from reference TRBV2 and TRBJ2-5, is EPEVTQTPSHQVTQMGQEVILRCVPISNHLYFYWYRQILGQKVEFLVSFYNNEISEKSEIFDDQFSVERPDGSNFTLKIRSTKLEDSAMYFCASRGQSETQYFGPGTRLLVL.

The V call is TRBV7-2, the J call TRBJ2-2, with unresolved D. The CDR3 length is 12 residues. Germline V gives CDR1 SGHTA, CDR2 FQGNSA. Trimming removed 4 bases at V and 6 bases at J, with 6 bases between. CDR3 loop: CASSSPAGELFF. The CDR3 DNA follows: TGTGCCAGCAGCTCACCGGCCGGGGAGCTGTTTTTT.

The chain joins TRBV12-3 or TRBV12-4 to TRBJ2-7; D is unclear. The CDR3 is 12 amino acids. The V gene lost 5 bases and the J gene lost 2 bases, with 7 bases spanning the gap. The CDR3: CASSQSAYEQYF. The CDR3 nucleotides are TGTGCCAGCAGTCAGTCAGCCTACGAGCAGTACTTC.

The chain employs TRBV4-1 and TRBJ2-4; possibly TRBD2 for D (5 bases). The V end was cut by 1 base, the J end by 5 bases, with 15 bases between. CDR3 length: 16 amino acids. CDR1 and CDR2 from the germline V gene are MGHRA and YSYEKL. The CDR3 is CASSQGLREWENIQYF. The DNA of the CDR3 is TGCGCCAGCAGCCAAGGTCTGAGGGAGTGGGAAAACATTCAGTACTTC.

This clone has a handful of counts. This chain joins TRBV6-2 or TRBV6-3 and TRBJ1-5; D gene unclear. Germline loops: CDR1 MNHEY, CDR2 SVGEGT. The CDR3 totals 15 residues. V was pared by 6 bases and J by 6 bases, with 18 bases between. In DNA, the CDR3 is TGTGCCAGCAGCCCGTTCGAGGGCGGGAGTCAGCCCCAGCATTTT. Translation gives CASSPFEGGSQPQHF.